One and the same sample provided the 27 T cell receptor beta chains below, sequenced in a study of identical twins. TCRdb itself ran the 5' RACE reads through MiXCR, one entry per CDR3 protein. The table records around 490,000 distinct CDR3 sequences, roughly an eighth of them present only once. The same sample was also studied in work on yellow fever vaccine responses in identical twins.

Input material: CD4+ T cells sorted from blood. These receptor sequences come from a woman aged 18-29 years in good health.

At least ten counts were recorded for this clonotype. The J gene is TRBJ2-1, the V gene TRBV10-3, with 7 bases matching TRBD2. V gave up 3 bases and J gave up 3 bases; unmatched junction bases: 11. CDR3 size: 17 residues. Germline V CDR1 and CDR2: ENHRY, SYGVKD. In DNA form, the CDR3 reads TGTGCCATCAGTGAATCAGGGCGCGGGAGTATCTACAATGAGCAGTTCTTC. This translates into CAISESGRGSIYNEQFF.

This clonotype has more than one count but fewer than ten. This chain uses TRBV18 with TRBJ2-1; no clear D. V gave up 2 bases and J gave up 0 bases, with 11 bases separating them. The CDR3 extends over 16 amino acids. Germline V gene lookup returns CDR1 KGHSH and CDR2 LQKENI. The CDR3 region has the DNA TGTGCCAGCTCACCAGCTATCCGGGTCTCCTACAATGAGCAGTTCTTC. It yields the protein CASSPAIRVSYNEQFF.

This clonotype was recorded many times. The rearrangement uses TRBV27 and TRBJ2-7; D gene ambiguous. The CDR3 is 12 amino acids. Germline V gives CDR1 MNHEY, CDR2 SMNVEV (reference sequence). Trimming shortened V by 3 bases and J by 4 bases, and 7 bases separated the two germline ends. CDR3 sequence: CASSFTGYEQYF. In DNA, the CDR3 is TGTGCCAGCAGTTTCACCGGATACGAGCAGTACTTC.

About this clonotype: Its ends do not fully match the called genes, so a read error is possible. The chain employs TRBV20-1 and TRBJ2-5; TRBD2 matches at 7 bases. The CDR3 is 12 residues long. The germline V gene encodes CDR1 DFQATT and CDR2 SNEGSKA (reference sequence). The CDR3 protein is CRARVGGETQYF. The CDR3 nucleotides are TGCAGAGCTAGAGTGGGGGGGGAGACCCAGTACTTC.

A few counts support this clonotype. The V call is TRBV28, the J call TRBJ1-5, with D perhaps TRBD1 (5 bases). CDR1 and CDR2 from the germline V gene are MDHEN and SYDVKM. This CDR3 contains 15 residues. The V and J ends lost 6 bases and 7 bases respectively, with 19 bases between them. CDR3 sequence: CASSPTGQGGQPQHF. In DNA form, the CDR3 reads TGTGCCAGCAGCCCAACTGGGCAGGGTGGGCAGCCCCAGCATTTT.

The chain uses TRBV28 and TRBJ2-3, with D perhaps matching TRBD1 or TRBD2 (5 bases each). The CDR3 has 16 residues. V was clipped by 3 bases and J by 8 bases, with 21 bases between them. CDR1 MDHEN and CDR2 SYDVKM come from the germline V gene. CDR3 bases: TGTGCCAGCAGTTTGGGTGACAGCCTGGGGGTGTTTACGCAGTATTTT. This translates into CASSLGDSLGVFTQYF.

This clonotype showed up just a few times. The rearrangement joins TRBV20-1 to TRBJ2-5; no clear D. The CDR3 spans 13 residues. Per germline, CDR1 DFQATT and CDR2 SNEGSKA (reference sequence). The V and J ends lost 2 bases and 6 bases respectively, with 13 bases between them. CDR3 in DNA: TGCAGTGCTAGACCCCCACAGTCCCAGACCCAGTACTTC. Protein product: CSARPPQSQTQYF.

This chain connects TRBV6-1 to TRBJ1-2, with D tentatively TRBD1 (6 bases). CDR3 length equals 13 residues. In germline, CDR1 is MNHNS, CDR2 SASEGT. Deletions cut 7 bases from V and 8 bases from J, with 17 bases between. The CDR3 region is CASNEPGGGGYTF. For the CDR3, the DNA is TGTGCCAGCAACGAACCGGGGGGCGGCGGCTACACCTTC.

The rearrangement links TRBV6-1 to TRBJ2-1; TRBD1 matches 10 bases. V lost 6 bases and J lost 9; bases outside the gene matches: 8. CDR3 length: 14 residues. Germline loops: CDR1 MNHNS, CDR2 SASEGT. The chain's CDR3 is CASSSGTGDSEQFF. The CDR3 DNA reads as TGTGCCAGCAGCTCAGGGACAGGGGACAGTGAGCAGTTCTTC.

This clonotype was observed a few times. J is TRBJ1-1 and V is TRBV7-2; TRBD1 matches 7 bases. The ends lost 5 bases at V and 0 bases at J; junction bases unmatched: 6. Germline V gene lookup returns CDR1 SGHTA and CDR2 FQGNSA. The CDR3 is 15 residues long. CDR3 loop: CASSPYGTVNTEAFF. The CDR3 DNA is TGTGCCAGCAGCCCCTATGGGACAGTGAACACTGAAGCTTTCTTT.

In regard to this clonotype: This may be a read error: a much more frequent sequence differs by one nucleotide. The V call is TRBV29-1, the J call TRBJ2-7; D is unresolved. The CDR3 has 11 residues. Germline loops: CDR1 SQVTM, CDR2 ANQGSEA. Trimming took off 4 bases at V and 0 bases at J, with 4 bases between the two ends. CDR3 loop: CSVANSYEQYF. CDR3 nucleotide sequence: TGCAGCGTTGCGAACTCCTACGAGCAGTACTTC.

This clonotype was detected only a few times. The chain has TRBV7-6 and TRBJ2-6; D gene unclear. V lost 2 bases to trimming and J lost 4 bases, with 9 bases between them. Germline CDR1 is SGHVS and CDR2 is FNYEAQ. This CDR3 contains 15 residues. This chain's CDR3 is CASSLNAWGANVLTF. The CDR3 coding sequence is TGTGCCAGCAGCTTAAATGCCTGGGGGGCCAACGTCCTGACTTTC.

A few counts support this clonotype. The CDR3 spells CASSGLGYTGELFF. In DNA form, the CDR3 reads TGTGCCAGCAGCGGATTGGGGTACACCGGGGAGCTGTTTTTT. This chain uses TRBV6-2 or TRBV6-3 with TRBJ2-2; no clear D gene. The CDR3 has 14 residues. Deletions cut 6 bases from V and 3 bases from J, with 11 bases between. Germline V CDR1 and CDR2: MNHEY, SVGEGT.

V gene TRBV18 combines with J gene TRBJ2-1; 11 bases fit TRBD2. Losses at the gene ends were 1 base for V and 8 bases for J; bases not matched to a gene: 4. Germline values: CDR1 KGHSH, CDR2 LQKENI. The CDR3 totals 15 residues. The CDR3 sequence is CASSPHLLAGDEQFF. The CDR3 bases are TGTGCCAGCTCACCACATTTACTAGCGGGAGATGAGCAGTTCTTC.

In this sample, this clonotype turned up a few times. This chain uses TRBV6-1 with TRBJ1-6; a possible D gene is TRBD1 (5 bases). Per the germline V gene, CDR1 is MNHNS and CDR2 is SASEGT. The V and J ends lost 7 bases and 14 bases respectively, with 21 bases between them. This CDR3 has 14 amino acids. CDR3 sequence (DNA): TGTGCCAGCACCCCCCGGGCAGGGAAGGAGGCCCTCCACTTT. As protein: CASTPRAGKEALHF.

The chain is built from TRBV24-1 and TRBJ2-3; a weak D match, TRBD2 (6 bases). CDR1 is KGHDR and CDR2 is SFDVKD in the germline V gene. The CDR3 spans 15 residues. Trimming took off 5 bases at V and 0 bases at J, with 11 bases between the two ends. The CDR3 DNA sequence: TGTGCCACCAGTGGAGGCGGGAAGAGCACAGATACGCAGTATTTT. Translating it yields CATSGGGKSTDTQYF.

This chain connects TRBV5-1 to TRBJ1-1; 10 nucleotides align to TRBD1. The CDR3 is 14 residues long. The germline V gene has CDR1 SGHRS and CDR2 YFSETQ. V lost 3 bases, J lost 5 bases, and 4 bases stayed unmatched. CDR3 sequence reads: CASSWGDRGTEAFF. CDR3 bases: TGCGCCAGCAGCTGGGGGGACAGGGGAACTGAAGCTTTCTTT.

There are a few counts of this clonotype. The CDR3 coding sequence is TGTGCCAGCAGCATCAAGGCTACAGATACGCAGTATTTT. Encoded protein: CASSIKATDTQYF. This rearrangement joins TRBV11-2 to TRBJ2-3; D remains ambiguous. V was trimmed by 5 bases and J by 3 bases, leaving 9 bases between them. Germline loops: CDR1 SGHAT, CDR2 FQNNGV. This CDR3 is 13 amino acids long.

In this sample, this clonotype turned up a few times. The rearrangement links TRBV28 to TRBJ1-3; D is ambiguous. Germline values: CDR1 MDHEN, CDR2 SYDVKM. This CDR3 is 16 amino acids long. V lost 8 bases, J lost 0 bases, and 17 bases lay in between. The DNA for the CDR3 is TGTGCCAGCCTCTCACCGAGGCTGTACTCTGGAAACACCATATATTTT. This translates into CASLSPRLYSGNTIYF.

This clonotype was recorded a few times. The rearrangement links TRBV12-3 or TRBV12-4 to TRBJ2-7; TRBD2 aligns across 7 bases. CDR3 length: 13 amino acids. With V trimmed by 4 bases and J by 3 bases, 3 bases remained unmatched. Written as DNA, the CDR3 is TGTGCCAGCAGTTGGCTAGCGGACTACGAGCAGTACTTC. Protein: CASSWLADYEQYF.

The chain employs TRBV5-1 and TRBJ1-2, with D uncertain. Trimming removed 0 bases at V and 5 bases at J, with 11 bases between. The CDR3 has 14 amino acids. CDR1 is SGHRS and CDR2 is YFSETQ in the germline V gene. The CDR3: CASSLGPPLYGYTF. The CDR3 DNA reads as TGCGCCAGCAGCTTGGGACCGCCGCTATATGGCTACACCTTC. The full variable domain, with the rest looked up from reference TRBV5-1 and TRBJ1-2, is KAGVTQTPRYLIKTRGQQVTLSCSPISGHRSVSWYQQTPGQGLQFLFEYFSETQRNKGNFPGRFSGRQFSNSRSEMNVSTLELGDSALYLCASSLGPPLYGYTFGSGTRLTVV.

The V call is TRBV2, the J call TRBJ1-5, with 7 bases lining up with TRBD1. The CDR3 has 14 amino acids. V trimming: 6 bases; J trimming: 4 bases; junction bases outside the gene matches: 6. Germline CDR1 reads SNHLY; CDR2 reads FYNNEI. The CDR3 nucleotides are TGTGCCAGCAGACCGACAGGGCCAAATCAGCCCCAGCATTTT. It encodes CASRPTGPNQPQHF. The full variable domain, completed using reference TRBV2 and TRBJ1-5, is EPEVTQTPSHQVTQMGQEVILRCVPISNHLYFYWYRQILGQKVEFLVSFYNNEISEKSEIFDDQFSVERPDGSNFTLKIRSTKLEDSAMYFCASRPTGPNQPQHFGDGTRLSIL.

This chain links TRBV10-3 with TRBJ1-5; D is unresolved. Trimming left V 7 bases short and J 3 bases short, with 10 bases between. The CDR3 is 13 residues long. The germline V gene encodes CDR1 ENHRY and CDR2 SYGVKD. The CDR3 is CAIIGRNNQPQHF. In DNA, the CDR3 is TGTGCCATCATCGGCAGAAACAATCAGCCCCAGCATTTT.

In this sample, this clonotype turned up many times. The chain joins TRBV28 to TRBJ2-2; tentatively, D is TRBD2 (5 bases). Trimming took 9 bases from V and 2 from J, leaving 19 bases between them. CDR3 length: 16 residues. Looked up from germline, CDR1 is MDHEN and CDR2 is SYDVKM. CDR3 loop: CASLTSGLPNTGELFF. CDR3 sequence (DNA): TGTGCCAGTCTGACGTCCGGACTCCCTAACACCGGGGAGCTGTTTTTT.

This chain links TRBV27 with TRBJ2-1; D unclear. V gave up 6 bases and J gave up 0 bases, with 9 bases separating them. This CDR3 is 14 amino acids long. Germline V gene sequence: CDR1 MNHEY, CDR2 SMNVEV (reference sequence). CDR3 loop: CASRLVSSYNEQFF. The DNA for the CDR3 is TGTGCCAGCAGGTTGGTTAGCTCCTACAATGAGCAGTTCTTC.

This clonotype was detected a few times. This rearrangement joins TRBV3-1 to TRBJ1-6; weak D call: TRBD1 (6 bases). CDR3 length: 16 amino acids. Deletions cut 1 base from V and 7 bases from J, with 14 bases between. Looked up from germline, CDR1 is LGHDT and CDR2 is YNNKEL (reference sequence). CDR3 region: CASSQGPGTRNSPLHF. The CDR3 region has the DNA TGTGCCAGCAGCCAAGGTCCCGGGACACGCAATTCACCCCTCCACTTT. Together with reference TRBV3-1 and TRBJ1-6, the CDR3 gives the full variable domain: DTAVSQTPKYLVTQMGNDKSIKCEQNLGHDTMYWYKQDSKKFLKIMFSYNNKELIINETVPNRFSPKSPDKAHLNLHINSLELGDSAVYFCASSQGPGTRNSPLHFGNGTRLTVT.

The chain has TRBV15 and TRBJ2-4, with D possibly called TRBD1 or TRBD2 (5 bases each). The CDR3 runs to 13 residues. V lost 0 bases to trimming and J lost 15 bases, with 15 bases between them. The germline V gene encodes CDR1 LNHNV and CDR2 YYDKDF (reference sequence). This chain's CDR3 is CATSREGVGVPYF. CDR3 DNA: TGTGCCACCAGCAGAGAGGGGGTAGGCGTTCCGTACTTC.